This TCR beta chain was sequenced in a study of cytomegalovirus exposure and HLA in healthy donors. PCR employed 60 Vbeta and 13 Jbeta primers. Sequencing used immunoSEQ multiplex PCR; TCRdb keeps in-frame clones, though not all of them. The specimen's table records some 110,000 clones. This clonotype was obtained from a man aged 40-49 years in good health and CMV-seronegative. Sequencing was performed on PBMCs.

The chain's CDR3 is CASSLRPGETQYF. As DNA, the CDR3 is TGTGCCAGCAGTTTACGCCCGGGGGAGACCCAGTACTTC. The chain carries TRBV27 and TRBJ2-5; D perhaps matches TRBD2 (5 bases). Germline CDR1 MNHEY, CDR2 SMNVEV (reference sequence). Trimming removed 2 bases from V and 5 bases from J, with 9 bases in between. There are 13 residues in the CDR3.